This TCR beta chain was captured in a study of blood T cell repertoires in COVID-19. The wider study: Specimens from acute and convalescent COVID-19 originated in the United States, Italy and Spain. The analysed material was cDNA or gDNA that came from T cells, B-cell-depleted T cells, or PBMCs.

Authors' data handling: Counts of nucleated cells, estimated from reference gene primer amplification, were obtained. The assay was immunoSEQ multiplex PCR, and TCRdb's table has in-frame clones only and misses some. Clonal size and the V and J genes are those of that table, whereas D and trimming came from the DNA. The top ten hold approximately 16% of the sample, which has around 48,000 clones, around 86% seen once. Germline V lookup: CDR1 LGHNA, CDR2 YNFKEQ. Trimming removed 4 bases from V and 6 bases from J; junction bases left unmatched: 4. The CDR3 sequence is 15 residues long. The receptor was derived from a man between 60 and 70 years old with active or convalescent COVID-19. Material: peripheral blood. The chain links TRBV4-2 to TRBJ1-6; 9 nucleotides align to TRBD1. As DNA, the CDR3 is TGTGCCAGCAGCCCTCTGGACAGGGGTAATTCACCCCTCCACTTT. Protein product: CASSPLDRGNSPLHF.